The source of this TCR beta chain is a study of T-cell reconstitution after alpha-beta-depleted transplantation in children. Preparation of the TCRbeta library was carried out with unique molecular identifiers. TCRdb reprocessed the PCR reads via MiXCR and lists one record per CDR3 protein. The table includes 500,000 to 600,000 distinct CDR3 sequences, roughly 33% detected once. With 5 bases clipped from V and 4 bases from J, the junction kept 17 bases outside the gene matches. The V gene's germline CDR1 is SGHAT and CDR2 FQDESV (reference sequence). This CDR3 contains 18 residues. Specimen: PBMCs from the stem cell graft donor, collected from the stem cell graft. The TCR was taken from a human donor who donated a stem cell graft to a child with aplastic anemia. The chain recombines TRBV11-1 with TRBJ1-3, with TRBD1 matching over 7 bases. CDR3 DNA sequence: TGTGCCAGCAGCCCACGGGACAGACTTCTTCCCGGCGGAAACACCATATATTTT. Translated, it gives CASSPRDRLLPGGNTIYF.